This is a list of T cell receptor beta chains from one sample in a study of regulatory T cells in long-lasting Graves disease. A single record per CDR3 protein comes from TCRdb applying MiXCR to the multiplex PCR reads. The sample yields over 350,000 distinct CDR3 sequences, around 20% seen once. The sequencing here drew on peripheral blood mononuclear cells (PBMCs), taken when the disease was refractory, from a patient treated with antithyroid drugs. The receptors derive from a female donor with Graves disease. The CDR3 runs from the conserved cysteine through the conserved F or W. Each record gives: CDR3 length, J gene, V gene, clone size, D gene, CDR3 DNA, CDR3 protein. A D gene is named only where the DNA matches it firmly. Clone sizes are given selectively: once, few, many, or a class where the clone is expanded.

length: 16
J: TRBJ1-2
V: TRBV15
size: many
D: .
DNA: TGTGCCACCAGAGAATTGAAGACAGGAGAGTTTCCGACCTACACCTTC
CDR3: CATRELKTGEFPTYTF

length: 12
J: TRBJ1-2
V: TRBV18
size: many
D: TRBD1
DNA: TGTGCCAGCTCGGCCGACAGGGGCGGCTACACCTTC
CDR3: CASSADRGGYTF

length: 16
J: TRBJ1-1
V: TRBV5-5
size: few
D: TRBD1
DNA: TGTGCCAGCAGCTTGGTTGGACAGGGGGCGGGCACTGAAGCTTTCTTT
CDR3: CASSLVGQGAGTEAFF

length: 15
J: TRBJ2-5
V: TRBV7-2
size: many
D: .
DNA: TGTGCCAGCAGCTCGGGGACATCCCTCGGGGAGACCCAGTACTTC
CDR3: CASSSGTSLGETQYF

length: 17
J: TRBJ2-1
V: TRBV5-1
size: .
D: TRBD2
DNA: TGCGCCAGCAGCTTGGGCGGGAGCGGTAGCTCCTACAATGAGCAGTTCTTC
CDR3: CASSLGGSGSSYNEQFF

length: 11
J: TRBJ2-7
V: TRBV30
size: .
D: .
DNA: TGTGCCTGGGCAATAAGGGACGAGCAGTACTTC
CDR3: CAWAIRDEQYF

length: 15
J: TRBJ2-6
V: TRBV7-2
size: many
D: .
DNA: TGTGCCAGCAGCTTAATCCACTCTGGGGCCAACGTCCTGACTTTC
CDR3: CASSLIHSGANVLTF

length: 12
J: TRBJ2-5
V: TRBV19
size: few
D: .
DNA: TGTGCCAGCCAAGGTGTTAGGGAGACCCAGTACTTC
CDR3: CASQGVRETQYF

length: 13
J: TRBJ2-7
V: TRBV25-1
size: .
D: .
DNA: TGTGCCAGCAGGAGGGACCTTGTTGGGGAGCAGTACTTC
CDR3: CASRRDLVGEQYF

length: 18
J: TRBJ2-2
V: TRBV6-5
size: few
D: TRBD1
DNA: TGTGCCAGCAGTTACCCCATGTTGGGACAGCACCTAAGACGGGAGCTGTTTTTT
CDR3: CASSYPMLGQHLRRELFF

length: 15
J: TRBJ1-1
V: TRBV5-1
size: many
D: TRBD1
DNA: TGCGCCAGCAGACGGGCCGGGACAGTGAACACTGAAGCTTTCTTT
CDR3: CASRRAGTVNTEAFF

length: 12
J: TRBJ1-6
V: TRBV6-1
size: few
D: .
DNA: TGTGCCAGCAGATTTCAGGGTTCACCCCTCCACTTT
CDR3: CASRFQGSPLHF

length: 13
J: TRBJ2-7
V: TRBV5-1
size: .
D: .
DNA: TGCGCCAGCAGCTTGGAGTTAGGGCGAGAGCAGTACTTC
CDR3: CASSLELGREQYF

length: 18
J: TRBJ2-7
V: TRBV3-1
size: few
D: .
DNA: TGTGCCAGCAGCTCCCGAGGGGGAACGGGAATTTACTCCTACGAGCAGTACTTC
CDR3: CASSSRGGTGIYSYEQYF

length: 16
J: TRBJ1-5
V: TRBV20-1
size: .
D: .
DNA: TGCAGTGCTAGCGAGGACACCAATTATAGCAATCAGCCCCAGCATTTT
CDR3: CSASEDTNYSNQPQHF

length: 13
J: TRBJ2-4
V: TRBV13
size: few
D: .
DNA: TGTGCCAGCAGCTCCGCTGGCCGGGACATTCAGTACTTC
CDR3: CASSSAGRDIQYF

length: 13
J: TRBJ1-5
V: TRBV12-3/TRBV12-4
size: many
D: .
DNA: TGTGCCAGCAGCGACCCTACCAAAGGGCCCCAGCATTTT
CDR3: CASSDPTKGPQHF

length: 18
J: TRBJ2-6
V: TRBV5-5
size: .
D: TRBD1
DNA: TGTGCCAGCAGCCGGGGACAGGGTCAGGGATCTGGGGCCAACGTCCTGACTTTC
CDR3: CASSRGQGQGSGANVLTF

length: 14
J: TRBJ1-1
V: TRBV7-9
size: .
D: .
DNA: TGTGCCAGCAGTCCAGGCCCGGCGGGCACTGAAGCTTTCTTT
CDR3: CASSPGPAGTEAFF

length: 12
J: TRBJ1-2
V: TRBV19
size: .
D: .
DNA: TGTGCCAGTAGACCCGGAGGATATGGCTACACCTTC
CDR3: CASRPGGYGYTF

length: 16
J: TRBJ2-1
V: TRBV28
size: .
D: TRBD1
DNA: TGTGCCAGCAGCCCTCCGGGACAGGGGGGATTGGATGAGCAGTTCTTC
CDR3: CASSPPGQGGLDEQFF

length: 18
J: TRBJ2-7
V: TRBV28
size: many
D: TRBD2
DNA: TGTGCCAGCAGTTTAGCGAGCGGGAGGACCATGAGCTCCTACGAGCAGTACTTC
CDR3: CASSLASGRTMSSYEQYF

length: 14
J: TRBJ2-5
V: TRBV20-1
size: few
D: .
DNA: TGCAGTGCTAGAGATGGTACGGGCCGGGAGACCCAGTACTTC
CDR3: CSARDGTGRETQYF

length: 13
J: TRBJ1-6
V: TRBV19
size: many
D: .
DNA: TGTGCCAGTAGTGGAACAGCTAATTCACCCCTCCACTTT
CDR3: CASSGTANSPLHF

length: 15
J: TRBJ2-7
V: TRBV7-2
size: few
D: .
DNA: TGTGCCAGCAGCTCATACGCTCTAATGGCCCACGAGCAGTACTTC
CDR3: CASSSYALMAHEQYF

length: 17
J: TRBJ2-3
V: TRBV28
size: .
D: TRBD2
DNA: TGTGCCAGCAGTGTCACTAGCGGGAGGCCCCACACAGATACGCAGTATTTT
CDR3: CASSVTSGRPHTDTQYF

length: 16
J: TRBJ2-3
V: TRBV20-1
size: .
D: .
DNA: TGCAGTGCTAGAGAAAACACGGGTTTTGGCACAGATACGCAGTATTTT
CDR3: CSARENTGFGTDTQYF

length: 15
J: TRBJ1-5
V: TRBV18
size: .
D: .
DNA: TGTGCCAGCTCACCGTCCGGGACCTTAAATCAGCCCCAGCATTTT
CDR3: CASSPSGTLNQPQHF

length: 13
J: TRBJ2-3
V: TRBV20-1
size: .
D: TRBD2
DNA: TGCAGGCCCCCTAGCGGGAACACAGATACGCAGTATTTT
CDR3: CRPPSGNTDTQYF

length: 12
J: TRBJ1-1
V: TRBV30
size: .
D: TRBD1
DNA: TGTGCCAGGCAGGGGGGGAACACTGAAGCTTTCTTT
CDR3: CARQGGNTEAFF

length: 15
J: TRBJ1-4
V: TRBV12-3/TRBV12-4
size: few
D: .
DNA: TGTGCCAGCAGTTTCCAGGGATGGGAAAGTAAGAAACTGTTTTTT
CDR3: CASSFQGWESKKLFF

length: 15
J: TRBJ1-1
V: TRBV5-1
size: .
D: .
DNA: TGCGCCAGCAGCCTCCGGGCTCCGGAGACAGGTCAAGCTTTCTTT
CDR3: CASSLRAPETGQAFF

length: 13
J: TRBJ2-7
V: TRBV4-1
size: .
D: .
DNA: TGCGCCAGCAGCCAAGAGTGGGTTTACGAGCAGTACTTC
CDR3: CASSQEWVYEQYF

length: 13
J: TRBJ2-2
V: TRBV20-1
size: few
D: .
DNA: TGCAGTGCTAGAGATAATTTGGCCGGGGAGCTGTTTTTT
CDR3: CSARDNLAGELFF

length: 13
J: TRBJ1-2
V: TRBV28
size: many
D: TRBD1
DNA: TGTGCCAGCACCCGGGACAGCCTCTATGGCTACACCTTC
CDR3: CASTRDSLYGYTF

length: 17
J: TRBJ2-1
V: TRBV7-2
size: once
D: .
DNA: TGTGCCAGCAGCTTAGAGGGGAGCAGGGCTGCCTACAATGAGCAGTTCTTC
CDR3: CASSLEGSRAAYNEQFF

length: 17
J: TRBJ2-2
V: TRBV28
size: few
D: TRBD1
DNA: TGTGCCAGCAGTTTACCCCCCGGGACAGGGGGAACCGGGGAGCTGTTTTTT
CDR3: CASSLPPGTGGTGELFF

length: 14
J: TRBJ2-7
V: TRBV10-3
size: many
D: .
DNA: TGTGCCATCAGTGAGTCTTACGGGGGCTACGAGCAGTACTTC
CDR3: CAISESYGGYEQYF

length: 14
J: TRBJ2-7
V: TRBV12-3/TRBV12-4
size: many
D: TRBD2
DNA: TGTGCCAGCAGTGATAGCGGGAGTGGAAACGAGCAGTACTTC
CDR3: CASSDSGSGNEQYF

length: 14
J: TRBJ2-5
V: TRBV7-9
size: .
D: .
DNA: TGTGCCAGCAGCTTACCCTTCTGGGAAGAGACCCAGTACTTC
CDR3: CASSLPFWEETQYF